The 19 T cell receptor beta chains given below trace back to one sample, sequenced in a study of CD8+ T cells in alopecia areata. The treatment was: oral pan-JAK inhibitor, 5-10 mg twice daily. Extraction of RNA preceded its reverse transcription into cDNA, which served as the sequencing template. Some clones are missing from TCRdb's copy, which holds only in-frame ones; the method was immunoSEQ multiplex PCR. The profile covers some 110,000 clones, with about 60% appearing a single time and 10% to 15% taken by the ten largest. This specimen was CD8+ T cells sorted from blood, taken at week 24, from a patient treated with tofacitinib. The receptor source for this set is a human donor with alopecia areata.

The rearrangement joins TRBV5-1 to TRBJ2-3; no firm D call. The CDR3 is made up of 13 amino acids. The V end was cut by 2 bases, the J end by 5 bases, with 9 bases between. Germline V gene lookup returns CDR1 SGHRS and CDR2 YFSETQ. This CDR3 reads CASSFEVGDTQYF. Here the CDR3 DNA reads TGCGCCAGCAGCTTCGAGGTTGGAGATACGCAGTATTTT.

V and J are TRBV7-6 and TRBJ2-7; D might be TRBD2 (5 bases). The CDR3 length is 14 residues. Looked up from germline, CDR1 is SGHVS and CDR2 is FNYEAQ. The V gene lost 2 bases and the J gene lost 5 bases, with 13 bases spanning the gap. The CDR3 loop is CASSLQAVWDEQYF. The CDR3 DNA sequence: TGTGCCAGCAGCTTACAAGCGGTATGGGACGAGCAGTACTTC.

This clone has only a few counts. The chain links TRBV30 to TRBJ2-7; D is unresolved. This CDR3 spans 11 amino acids. Germline V lookup: CDR1 GTSNPN, CDR2 SVGIG (reference sequence). V shed 0 bases and J shed 4 bases, with 4 bases lying between them. CDR3 bases: TGTGCCTGGAGTGTTCAGTACGAGCAGTACTTC. This codes for CAWSVQYEQYF.

The chain recombines TRBV30 with TRBJ2-7, with TRBD1 matching 7 bases. V lost 0 bases to trimming and J lost 5 bases; unmatched junction nucleotides: 4. Germline CDR1 and CDR2: GTSNPN and SVGIG (reference sequence). This CDR3 contains 13 residues. The CDR3 DNA follows: TGTGCCTGGAGTGTACAGGGGAACGACGAGCAGTACTTC. The encoded protein is CAWSVQGNDEQYF.

This clone showed up just a few times. The genes are TRBV14 and TRBJ2-1, with a possible D match to TRBD1 (6 bases). This CDR3 has 12 residues. Trimming shortened V by 4 bases and J by 8 bases, and 9 bases separated the two germline ends. The germline CDR1 and CDR2 sequences are SGHDN and FVKESK. DNA of the CDR3: TGTGCCAGCAGCCTCCAGGGGCATGAGCAGTTCTTC. As protein: CASSLQGHEQFF.

V usage is TRBV19 and J usage is TRBJ2-7, with D perhaps given as TRBD1 or TRBD2 (5 bases each). The germline V gene encodes CDR1 LNHDA and CDR2 SQIVND (reference sequence). V lost 4 bases and J 2 bases, leaving 33 bases between the germline ends. The CDR3 sequence is 21 residues long. In DNA, the CDR3 is TGTGCCAGTAGTACTATTTATATCCTATTCAGGACCGGGACGGAAACCTACGAGCAGTACTTC. Residues: CASSTIYILFRTGTETYEQYF.

V usage is TRBV9 and J usage is TRBJ2-1; 9 bases map to TRBD1. This CDR3 spans 15 amino acids. J was trimmed by 7 bases and V by 4 bases; bases with no gene match: 9. The germline CDR1 and CDR2 sequences are SGDLS and YYNGEE. CDR3 loop: CASSKRTGVENEQFF. The CDR3 coding sequence is TGTGCCAGCAGCAAACGGACAGGGGTGGAGAATGAGCAGTTCTTC.

This chain links TRBV19 with TRBJ1-6; D might be TRBD1 (5 bases). Germline assignment: CDR1 LNHDA and CDR2 SQIVND (reference sequence). This CDR3 has 15 amino acids. V was shortened by 5 bases and J by 1 base, with 9 bases between the two germline ends. CDR3 region: CASSWGTSYNSPLHF. CDR3 DNA sequence: TGTGCCAGTAGTTGGGGGACGTCCTATAATTCACCCCTCCACTTT.

This chain uses TRBV30 with TRBJ1-2, with D hard to call. V was cut by 2 bases and J by 3 bases, with 10 bases left in between. Germline loops: CDR1 GTSNPN, CDR2 SVGIG (reference sequence). The CDR3 has 13 residues. CDR3 sequence: CAWSPGDDYGYTF. CDR3 DNA: TGTGCCTGGAGTCCAGGCGATGACTATGGCTACACCTTC.

The chain has TRBV5-1 and TRBJ2-1, with 7 bases lining up with TRBD1. Germline assignment: CDR1 SGHRS and CDR2 YFSETQ. The V and J ends lost 1 base and 2 bases, in that order; junction bases with no gene match: 9. The CDR3 is made up of 17 amino acids. The CDR3 DNA sequence: TGCGCCAGCAGCTTGATCGGTACCGGGACAGCCTACAATGAGCAGTTCTTC. It translates to CASSLIGTGTAYNEQFF.

This sequence joins TRBV7-8 and TRBJ2-3; D ambiguous. CDR1 SGHVS and CDR2 FQNEAQ come from the germline V gene. V shed 1 base and J shed 0 bases, with 8 bases lying between them. This CDR3 is built from 15 residues. In nucleotides, the CDR3 is TGTGCCAGCAGCTTAGGGACGGCTAGCACAGATACGCAGTATTTT. Translating gives CASSLGTASTDTQYF.

The rearrangement joins TRBV18 to TRBJ2-7; D is unclear. The CDR3 loop spans 14 amino acids. Germline CDR1 is KGHSH and CDR2 is LQKENI. V was trimmed by 0 bases and J by 2 bases, leaving 8 bases between them. The CDR3 loop is CASSPPRNPYEQYF. In nucleotides, the CDR3 is TGTGCCAGCTCACCACCGAGGAACCCCTACGAGCAGTACTTC. Full variable domain (remainder filled in from reference TRBV18 and TRBJ2-7): NAGVMQNPRHLVRRRGQEARLRCSPMKGHSHVYWYRQLPEEGLKFMVYLQKENIIDESGMPKERFSAEFPKEGPSILRIQQVVRGDSAAYFCASSPPRNPYEQYFGPGTRLTVT.

This clone was seen a handful of times. J is TRBJ1-5 and V is TRBV30; tentative D call: TRBD1 (5 bases). Germline V CDR1 and CDR2: GTSNPN, SVGIG (reference sequence). The length of the CDR3 is 14 residues. Deletions cut 1 base from V and 6 bases from J, with 13 bases between. The DNA of the CDR3 is TGTGCCTGGAGTGGGGGGGACTACGGTCAGCCCCAGCATTTT. Encoded protein: CAWSGGDYGQPQHF.

This clone was recorded once. J is TRBJ1-1 and V is TRBV18, with no clear D. The CDR3 has 17 amino acids. Trimming left V 2 bases short and J 4 bases short, with 20 bases between. Germline CDR1 and CDR2: KGHSH and LQKENI. CDR3: CASSPSRRMGWGTEAFF. CDR3 bases: TGTGCCAGCTCACCAAGCAGGAGGATGGGCTGGGGCACTGAAGCTTTCTTT.

This clone occurred once. The rearrangement links TRBV5-1 to TRBJ2-5; 7 positions agree with TRBD1. The junction had 2 bases not matched to a gene; V was cut back by 2 bases and J by 1 base. Looked up from germline, CDR1 is SGHRS and CDR2 is YFSETQ. The CDR3 covers 14 residues. The CDR3 loop reads CASSFGQVQETQYF. The CDR3 DNA reads as TGCGCCAGCAGCTTCGGACAGGTCCAAGAGACCCAGTACTTC.

The chain employs TRBV11-1 and TRBJ2-3; the D gene is possibly TRBD2 (5 bases). V was pared by 4 bases and J by 2 bases, with 13 bases between. There are 15 residues in the CDR3. Germline V CDR1 and CDR2: SGHAT, FQDESV (reference sequence). CDR3 nucleotide sequence: TGTGCCAGCAGCTCGGACTCGACCGACACAGATACGCAGTATTTT. This codes for CASSSDSTDTDTQYF.

This clone was seen once. The chain carries TRBV29-1 and TRBJ1-3; TRBD1 might be the D (5 bases). Germline V gene data show CDR1 as SQVTM and CDR2 as ANQGSEA. CDR3 length equals 17 residues. V was shortened by 7 bases and J by 0 bases, with 22 bases between the two germline ends. DNA of the CDR3: TGCAGCGCCCTACGGACATCTTGGGGGAGCTCTGGAAACACCATATATTTT. Encoded protein: CSALRTSWGSSGNTIYF.

J is TRBJ1-3 and V is TRBV9; no clear D. The CDR3 runs 13 residues. CDR1 and CDR2 from the germline V gene are SGDLS and YYNGEE. The V end lost 0 bases, the J end lost 1 base, and 2 bases lay between the germline ends. CDR3 nucleotide sequence: TGTGCCAGCAGCGTAGGATCTGGAAACACCATATATTTT. It translates to CASSVGSGNTIYF.

The V and J genes are TRBV7-6 and TRBJ2-7; TRBD2 aligns across 7 bases. Per the germline V gene, CDR1 is SGHVS and CDR2 is FNYEAQ. Trimming at V came to 3 bases and at J to 4 bases, leaving 18 bases not matched to a gene. This CDR3 is 18 amino acids long. Here the CDR3 reads CASSLGPGGPRLDYEQYF. CDR3 DNA: TGTGCCAGCAGCTTGGGGCCGGGGGGACCTCGGCTCGATTACGAGCAGTACTTC.